What follows is one T cell receptor (beta chain) and its context. This sample is part of a study of blood T cell repertoires in COVID-19. Ages ranged from 18 to 89 years, with residence in more than 20 US areas. What the recovered Cohort 3 donors had was two negative PCRs, clearance, or symptom resolution. Measured with immunoSEQ multiplex PCR; TCRdb has only the in-frame clones, and not every one. In the table there are 300,000 to 450,000 clones, more than 85% of which are singletons. The TCR originated in a woman in her thirties who had recovered from COVID-19. Input material: PBMCs or T cells enriched from blood (not recorded which).

CDR3 loop: CASSVDSPTPPTDTQYF. Here the CDR3 DNA reads TGCGCCAGCAGTGTTGACTCGCCAACCCCCCCCACAGATACGCAGTATTTT. This rearrangement joins TRBV10-2 to TRBJ2-3; D unclear. Germline values: CDR1 WSHSY, CDR2 SAAADI. This CDR3 has 17 amino acids. The ends were cut back, 4 bases at V and 2 bases at J, with 19 bases in the middle.